These T cell receptor beta chains were read from a single sample in a study of CD4 and CD8 cells across lung adenocarcinoma regions. MiXCR was run by TCRdb on the PCR reads, yielding one entry per CDR3 protein. Counted here are about 23,000 distinct CDR3 sequences, about 51% occurring once; the ten biggest clones make up about 20%. Sequencing was done on a sample of CD4+ T cells from the center of a lung tumor. All receptors come from a male donor with lung adenocarcinoma. The CD4 and CD8 labels of this study may be unreliable. CDR3s include the opening cysteine and the closing phenylalanine or tryptophan. The order of the fields is D gene, clone size, V gene, J gene, CDR3 protein, CDR3 DNA. The D gene is left open where the match is weak. The size field is filled for only some rows; it gives once, few, many or a size class.

-	-	TRBV6-5	TRBJ2-3	CVSRLQSGITGEQFF	TGTGTCAGCAGACTCCAGTCCGGGATTACCGGGGAGCAGTTTTTT
TRBD2	few	TRBV14	TRBJ2-1	CASSRTSGRYGEQFF	TGTGCCAGCAGCCGGACTAGCGGGAGGTATGGTGAGCAGTTCTTC
TRBD2	many	TRBV6-1	TRBJ2-1	CASRTRLAWNEQFF	TGTGCCAGCAGGACCCGACTAGCTTGGAATGAGCAGTTCTTC
TRBD1	medium-sized	TRBV6-1	TRBJ2-3	CASSIRDSLVDTQYF	TGTGCCAGCAGTATCCGGGACAGCCTCGTGGATACGCAGTATTTT
-	medium-sized	TRBV6-5	TRBJ2-7	CASSYGAGFYEQYF	TGTGCCAGCAGTTACGGGGCCGGGTTCTACGAGCAGTACTTC
-	few	TRBV27	TRBJ2-2	CASSLRENTGELFF	TGTGCCAGCAGTTTAAGGGAGAACACCGGGGAGCTGTTTTTT
-	once	TRBV10-2	TRBJ2-4	CASSFNRETQYF	TGCGCCAGCAGCTTCAACAGAGAGACGCAGTACTTC
-	many	TRBV28	TRBJ2-1	CARPPRGHRAAVLHNEQFF	TGTGCCAGACCCCCCCGAGGGCATCGCGCAGCGGTTCTTCACAATGAGCAGTTCTTC
-	-	TRBV6-1	TRBJ2-2	CARLGANTDALFF	TGTGCCCGCCTGGGTGCGAACACAGATGCGCTGTTTTTT
TRBD2	-	TRBV6-1	TRBJ2-1	CASSQSGGRAFF	TGTGCCAGCAGCCAAAGCGGGGGCAGGGCGTTCTTC
-	many	TRBV10-3	TRBJ2-3	CASWGADTQYF	TGTGCTTCATGGGGGGCGGATACGCAGTATTTT
-	many	TRBV6-1	TRBJ1-2	CASHRAPNYGYTF	TGTGCCTCTCACCGTGCTCCTAACTATGGCTACACCTTC
-	-	TRBV6-4	TRBJ2-3	CGGSDGGRDQDTQYF	TGTGGCGGGAGTGACGGGGGCCGGGACCAAGATACCCAGTACTTT
-	many	TRBV7-6	TRBJ2-5	CASSGGGETQYF	TGTGCCAGCAGCGGAGGGGGGGAGACCCAGTACTTC
TRBD2	-	TRBV27	TRBJ2-1	CASSSGTLPSGRRYEQFF	TGTGCCAGCAGTTCCGGCACGTTGCCTAGCGGGAGGAGGTATGAGCAGTTCTTC
TRBD2	-	TRBV6-2/TRBV6-3	TRBJ2-1	CASNSGTSGGARSEQFF	TGTGCCAGCAATTCCGGGACTAGCGGGGGAGCCCGTTCTGAGCAGTTCTTC
TRBD1	-	TRBV27	TRBJ2-3	CAIRPRGLDTQYF	TGTGCCATTCGACCCAGGGGGTTGGATACGCAGTATTTT
TRBD2	medium-sized	TRBV27	TRBJ2-7	CASSLLGTTSYEQYF	TGTGCCAGCAGTTTATTAGGGACTACATCCTACGAGCAGTACTTC
TRBD2	medium-sized	TRBV6-1	TRBJ2-1	CASSVSGTSGYEQFF	TGTGCCAGCAGTGTTTCTGGGACTAGCGGCTACGAGCAGTTCTTC
TRBD2	once	TRBV6-1	TRBJ2-3	CASSKRDSTDTQYF	TGTGCCAGCAGTAAGCGGGACAGCACAGATACGCAGTATTTT
-	-	TRBV27	TRBJ2-2	CASTSTGVNTDELYF	TGTGCCAGCACGTCAACGGGAGTTAACACCGATGAGCTGTATTTT
-	few	TRBV6-5	TRBJ2-2	CASRLQSVSTGELFF	TGTGCCAGCAGACTCCAGTCCGTAAGCACCGGTGAGCTGTTTTTT
TRBD1	medium-sized	TRBV4-1	TRBJ1-4	CASSPQGTGYEKLFF	TGCGCCAGCAGCCCCCAAGGGACAGGGTATGAAAAACTGTTTTTT
-	-	TRBV6-1	TRBJ2-1	CASKGTISYNEQFF	TGTGCCAGCAAAGGGACCATCTCCTACAATGAGCAGTTCTTC
-	few	TRBV6-4	TRBJ2-2	CASSPQGFNTGELFF	TGTGCCAGCAGTCCTCAGGGGTTTAACACCGGGGAGCTGTTTTTT
TRBD1	-	TRBV10-2	TRBJ2-6	CASSEGRGRSCANVQTF	TGCGCCAGCAGTGAGGGCAGGGGGCGGTCTTGCGCCAACGTGCAGACTTTC
-	-	TRBV7-2	TRBJ2-7	CASSLVVRRDPYEQYF	TGTGCCAGCAGCTTAGTTGTAAGGCGGGACCCTTACGAGCAGTACTTC
-	many	TRBV6-2/TRBV6-3	TRBJ2-2	CASESPTGGALNTGELFF	TGTGCCAGCGAGTCCCCCACTGGAGGGGCGCTCAACACCGGGGAGCTGTTTTTT
-	once	TRBV7-2	TRBJ2-7	CASRRINAQYF	TGTGCCAGCAGGCGGATCAATGCGCAGTACTTC
-	-	TRBV4-1	TRBJ2-1	CASSQESNEQFF	TGCGCCAGCAGCCAAGAATCCAATGAGCAGTTCTTC
-	many	TRBV5-1	TRBJ2-2	CASTLQGRDTGELFF	TGCGCCAGCACCCTACAGGGTAGGGACACCGGGGAGCTGTTTTTT
-	-	TRBV6-5	TRBJ2-2	CASRLQSGIPAELFF	TGTGCCAGCAGACTCCAGTCCGGAATCCCCGCTGAGCTGTTTTTT
-	-	TRBV11-1	TRBJ2-1	CASSLLGRNNEQFF	TGTGCCAGCAGCCTTCTAGGGAGGAACAATGAGCAGTTCTTC
-	few	TRBV6-5	TRBJ2-3	CASRLQSGSTDEQFF	TGTGCCAGCAGACTCCAGTCCGGAAGTACAGATGAGCAGTTTTTT
-	many	TRBV10-2	TRBJ2-7	CASRSSYEQYF	TGCGCCAGCCGGAGCTCCTACGAGCAGTACTTC
TRBD2	-	TRBV7-2	TRBJ2-5	CAGRGGRDEETQYF	TGTGCCGGGCGCGGGGGACGTGATGAAGAGACCCAGTACTTC
-	few	TRBV6-1	TRBJ2-3	CASRLDPYTDTQYF	TGTGCCAGCAGACTGGACCCATACACAGATACGCAGTATTTT
-	-	TRBV27	TRBJ2-7	CASCAGRGASGPETQYF	TGTGCCAGCTGTGCGGGCCGAGGAGCTTCTGGGCCAGAGACGCAGTACTTC
-	-	TRBV27	TRBJ2-5	CAGGLGGREQETQYF	TGTGCCGGGGGGCTCGGGGGCCGGGAGCAAGAGACCCAGTACTTC
-	-	TRBV6-4	TRBJ2-3	CASGLQSVSTGTQYF	TGTGCCAGCGGACTCCAGTCCGTGAGCACAGGGACGCAGTATTTT
TRBD1	once	TRBV6-1	TRBJ2-1	CASRPLGTGDEQFF	TGTGCCAGCAGACCATTGGGGACAGGGGATGAGCAGTTCTTC
-	-	TRBV6-1	TRBJ2-2	CARGLQSGITGELYF	TGTGCCAGGGGACTCCAGTCCGGAATTACAGGGGAGCTGTATTTT